This entry concerns a single TCR beta chain. There is no known antigen for this receptor. No qualities accompany the bases; no much larger clone lies one base away. The CDR3 runs 12 residues from the cysteine to the phenylalanine. Only the CDR3 region is kept as DNA, spanning 36 bases read in frame from base 1. Sequences SGHTS (CDR1) and YDEGEE (CDR2) are obtained from the germline V gene. V is pared back by 0 bases and J by 6 bases, with 6 bases lying between the germline termini. The data stem from a study of breast tumors, draining lymph nodes, adjacent tissues (dated by TCRdb to about 2016). Turning to the overall study: TCR beta repertoires were compared across tumor, adjacent nontumor tissue and axillary lymph nodes obtained from breast cancer patients. The study was designed to assess the relationships and possible T-cell exchange between tumor, surrounding tissue and draining lymph node repertoires in human breast cancer.

The axillary draining lymph nodes of breast cancer patients were the source of the lymph node samples. The sequencing machine was an Illumina HiSeq 2000. TCR beta chain libraries were generated through multiplex PCR amplification. The amplified TCR beta chain products were analyzed by high-throughput sequencing. In-frame beta chains were kept once TCRdb had trimmed the public reads at Q25 with fastp and called clones with MiXCR. For every CDR3 protein sequence, its rows merge into one entry that carries the most common genes and DNA. The table for this sample lists 100,000 or so distinct CDR3 sequences; 21% of them were counted only once. 1% to 1.5% of the sample goes to the ten largest clones. Broader findings and caveats from the paper: The similarity between tumor and nontumor tissue repertoires was significantly greater in luminal-like breast cancer than in basal-like breast cancer. Tumor T-cell repertoires showed less diversity than lymph node repertoires and more diversity than nontumor tissue repertoires, and tumor T-cell repertoires showed preferential V and J gene usage. The data were considered consistent with the idea that most tumor T cells come from the lymph node and then expand in tumor tissue. The conclusion that tumor T cells originate in lymph nodes was presented as consistent with a hypothesis rather than as directly demonstrated.

Specimen: axillary lymph node tissue. The clonotype was recovered from a female donor with breast cancer. Some clones in this sample may be carry-over from other donors' samples. The rearranged segments are TRBV5-8 and TRBJ1-2, with the D gene call left open. The sequenced DNA is TGTGCCAGCAGCTTGGACGATAATGGCTACACCTTC. Its protein reads: CASSLDDNGYTF.